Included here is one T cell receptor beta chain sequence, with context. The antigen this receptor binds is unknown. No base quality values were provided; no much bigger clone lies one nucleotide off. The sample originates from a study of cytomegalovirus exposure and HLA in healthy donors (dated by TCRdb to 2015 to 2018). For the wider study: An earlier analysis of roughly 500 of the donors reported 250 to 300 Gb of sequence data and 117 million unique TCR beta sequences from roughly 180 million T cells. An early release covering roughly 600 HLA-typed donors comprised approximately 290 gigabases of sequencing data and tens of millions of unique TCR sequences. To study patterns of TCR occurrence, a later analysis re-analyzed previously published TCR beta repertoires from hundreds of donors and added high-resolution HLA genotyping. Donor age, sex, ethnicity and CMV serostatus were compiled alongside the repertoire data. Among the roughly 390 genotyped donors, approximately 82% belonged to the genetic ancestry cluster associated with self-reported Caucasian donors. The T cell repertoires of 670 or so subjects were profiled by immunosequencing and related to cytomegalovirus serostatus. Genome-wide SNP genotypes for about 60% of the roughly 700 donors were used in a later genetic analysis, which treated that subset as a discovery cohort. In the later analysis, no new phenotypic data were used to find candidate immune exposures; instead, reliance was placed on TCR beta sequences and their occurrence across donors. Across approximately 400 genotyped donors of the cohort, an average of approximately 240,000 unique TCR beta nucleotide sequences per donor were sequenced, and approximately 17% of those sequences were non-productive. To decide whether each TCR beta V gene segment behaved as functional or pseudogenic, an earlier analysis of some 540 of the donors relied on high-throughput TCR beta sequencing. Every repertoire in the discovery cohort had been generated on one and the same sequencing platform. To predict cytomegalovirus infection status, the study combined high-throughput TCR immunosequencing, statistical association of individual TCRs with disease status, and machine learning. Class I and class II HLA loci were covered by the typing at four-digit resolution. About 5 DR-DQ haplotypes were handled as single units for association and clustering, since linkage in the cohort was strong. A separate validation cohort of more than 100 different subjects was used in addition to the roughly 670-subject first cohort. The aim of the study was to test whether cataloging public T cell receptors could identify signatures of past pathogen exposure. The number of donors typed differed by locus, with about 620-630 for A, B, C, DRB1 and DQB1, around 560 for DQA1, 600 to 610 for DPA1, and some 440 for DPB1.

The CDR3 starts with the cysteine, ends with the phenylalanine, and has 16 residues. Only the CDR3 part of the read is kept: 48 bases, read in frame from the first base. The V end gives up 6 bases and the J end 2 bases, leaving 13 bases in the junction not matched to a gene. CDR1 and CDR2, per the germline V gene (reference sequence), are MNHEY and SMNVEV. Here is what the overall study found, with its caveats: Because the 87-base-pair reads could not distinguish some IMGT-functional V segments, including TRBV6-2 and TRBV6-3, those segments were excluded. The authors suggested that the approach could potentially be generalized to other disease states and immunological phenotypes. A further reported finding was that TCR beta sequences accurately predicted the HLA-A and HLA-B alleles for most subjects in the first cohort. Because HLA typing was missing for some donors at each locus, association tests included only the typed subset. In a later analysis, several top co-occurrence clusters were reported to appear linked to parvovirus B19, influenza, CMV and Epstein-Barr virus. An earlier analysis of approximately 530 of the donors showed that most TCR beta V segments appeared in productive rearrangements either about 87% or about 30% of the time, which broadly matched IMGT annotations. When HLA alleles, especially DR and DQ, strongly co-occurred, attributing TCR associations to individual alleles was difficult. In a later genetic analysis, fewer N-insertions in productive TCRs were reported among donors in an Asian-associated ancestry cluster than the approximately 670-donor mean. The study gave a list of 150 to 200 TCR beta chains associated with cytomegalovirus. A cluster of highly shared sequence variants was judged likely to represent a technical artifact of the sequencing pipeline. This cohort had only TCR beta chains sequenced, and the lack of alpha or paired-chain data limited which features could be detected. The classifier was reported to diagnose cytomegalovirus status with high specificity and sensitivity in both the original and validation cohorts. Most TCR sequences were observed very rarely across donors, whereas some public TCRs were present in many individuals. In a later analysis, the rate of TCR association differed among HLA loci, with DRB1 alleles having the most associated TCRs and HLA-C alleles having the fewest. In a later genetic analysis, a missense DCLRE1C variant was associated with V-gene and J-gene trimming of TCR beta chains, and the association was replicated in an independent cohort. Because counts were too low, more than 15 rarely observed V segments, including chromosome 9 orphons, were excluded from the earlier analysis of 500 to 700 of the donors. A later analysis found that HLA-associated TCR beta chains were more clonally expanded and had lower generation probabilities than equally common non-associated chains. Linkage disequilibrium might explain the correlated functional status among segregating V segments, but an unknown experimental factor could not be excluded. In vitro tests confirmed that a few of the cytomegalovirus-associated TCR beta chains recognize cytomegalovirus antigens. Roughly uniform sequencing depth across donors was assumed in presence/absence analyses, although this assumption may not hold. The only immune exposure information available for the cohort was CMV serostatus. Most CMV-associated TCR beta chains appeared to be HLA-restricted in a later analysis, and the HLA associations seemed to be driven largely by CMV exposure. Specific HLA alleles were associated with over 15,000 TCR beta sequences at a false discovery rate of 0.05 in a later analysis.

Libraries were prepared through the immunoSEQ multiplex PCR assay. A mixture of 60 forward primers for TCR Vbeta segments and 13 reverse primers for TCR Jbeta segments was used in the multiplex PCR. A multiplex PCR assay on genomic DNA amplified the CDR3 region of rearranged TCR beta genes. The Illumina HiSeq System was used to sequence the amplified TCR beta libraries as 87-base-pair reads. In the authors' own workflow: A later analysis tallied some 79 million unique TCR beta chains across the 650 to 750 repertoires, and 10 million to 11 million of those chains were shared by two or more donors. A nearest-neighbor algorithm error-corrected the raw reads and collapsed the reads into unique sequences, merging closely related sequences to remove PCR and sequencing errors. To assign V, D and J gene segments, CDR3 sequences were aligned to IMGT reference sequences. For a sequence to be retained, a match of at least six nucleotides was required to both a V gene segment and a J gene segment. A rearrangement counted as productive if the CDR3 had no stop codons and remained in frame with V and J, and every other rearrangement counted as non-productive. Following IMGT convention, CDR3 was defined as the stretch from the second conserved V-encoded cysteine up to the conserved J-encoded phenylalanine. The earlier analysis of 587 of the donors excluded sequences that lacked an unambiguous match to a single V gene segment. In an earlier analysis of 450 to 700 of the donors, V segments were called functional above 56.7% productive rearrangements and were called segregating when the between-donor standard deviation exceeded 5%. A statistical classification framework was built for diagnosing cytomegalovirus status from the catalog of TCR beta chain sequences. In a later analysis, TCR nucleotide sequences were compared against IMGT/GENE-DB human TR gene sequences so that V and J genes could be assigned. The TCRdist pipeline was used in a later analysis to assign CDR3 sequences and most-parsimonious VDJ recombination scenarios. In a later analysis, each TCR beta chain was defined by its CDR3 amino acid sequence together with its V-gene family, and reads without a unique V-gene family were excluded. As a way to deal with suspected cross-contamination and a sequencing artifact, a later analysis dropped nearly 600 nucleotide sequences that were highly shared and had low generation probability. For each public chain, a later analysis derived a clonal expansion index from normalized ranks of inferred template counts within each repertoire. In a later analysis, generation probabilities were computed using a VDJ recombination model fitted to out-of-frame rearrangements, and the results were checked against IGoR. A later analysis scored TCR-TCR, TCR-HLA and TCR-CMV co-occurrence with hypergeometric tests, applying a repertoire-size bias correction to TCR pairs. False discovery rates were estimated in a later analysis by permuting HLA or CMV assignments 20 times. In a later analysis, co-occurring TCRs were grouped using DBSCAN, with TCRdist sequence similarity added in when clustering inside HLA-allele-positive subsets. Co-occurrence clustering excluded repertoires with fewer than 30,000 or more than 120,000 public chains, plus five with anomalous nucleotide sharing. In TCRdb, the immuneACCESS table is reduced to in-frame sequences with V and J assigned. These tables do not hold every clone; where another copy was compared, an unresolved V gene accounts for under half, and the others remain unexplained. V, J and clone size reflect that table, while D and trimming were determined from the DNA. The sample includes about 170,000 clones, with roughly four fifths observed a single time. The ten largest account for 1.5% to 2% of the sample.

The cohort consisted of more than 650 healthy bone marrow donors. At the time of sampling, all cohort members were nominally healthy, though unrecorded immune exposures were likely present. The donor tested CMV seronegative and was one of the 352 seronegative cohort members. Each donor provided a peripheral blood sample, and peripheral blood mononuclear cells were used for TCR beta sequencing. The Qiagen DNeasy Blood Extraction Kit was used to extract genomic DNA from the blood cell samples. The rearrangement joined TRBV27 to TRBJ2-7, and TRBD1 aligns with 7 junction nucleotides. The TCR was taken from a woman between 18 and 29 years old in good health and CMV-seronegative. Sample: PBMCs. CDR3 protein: CASSPSPDRVAYEQYF. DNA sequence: TGTGCCAGCAGCCCTTCTCCCGACAGGGTGGCCTACGAGCAGTACTTC.